Listed below are T cell receptor beta chains from one sample, sequenced in a study of shared clonotypes between healthy human individuals. Measured with immunoSEQ multiplex PCR; TCRdb has only the in-frame clones, and not every one. Among around 510,000 clones listed, 90% to 96% were seen once. Material for sequencing was naive CD4+ T cells sorted from blood. Source of these receptors: a woman in her 30s in good health. The CDR3 runs from the conserved cysteine through the conserved F or W. Each record gives: D gene, V gene, J gene, CDR3 DNA, CDR3 protein. The D gene is left open where the match is weak.

d_call: TRBD1
v_call: TRBV7-9
j_call: TRBJ2-7
cdr3_nt: TGTGCCATTGCGGGACAGGGCCCCTACGAGCAGTACTTC
cdr3_aa: CAIAGQGPYEQYF

d_call: NA
v_call: TRBV19
j_call: TRBJ2-2
cdr3_nt: TGTGCCAGTAGTATTGTGGGGGAGCTGTTTTTT
cdr3_aa: CASSIVGELFF

d_call: NA
v_call: TRBV28
j_call: TRBJ1-2
cdr3_nt: TGTGCCAGCAGTGCACGCCCGGCTAACTATGGCTACACCTTC
cdr3_aa: CASSARPANYGYTF

d_call: TRBD2
v_call: TRBV10-2
j_call: TRBJ2-7
cdr3_nt: TGCGCCAGCAGCATAGCGGGGGAGCAGTACTTC
cdr3_aa: CASSIAGEQYF

d_call: NA
v_call: TRBV5-1
j_call: TRBJ1-2
cdr3_nt: TGCGCCAGCTCTTTAGCTAACTATGGCTACACCTTC
cdr3_aa: CASSLANYGYTF

d_call: TRBD2
v_call: TRBV9
j_call: TRBJ2-1
cdr3_nt: TGTGCCAGCAGCGGCCATCAGCGGGAGGCAGCGTTCTTC
cdr3_aa: CASSGHQREAAFF

d_call: NA
v_call: TRBV6-1
j_call: TRBJ1-2
cdr3_nt: TGTGCCAGCACCCCAGGGCCCTATGGCTACACCTTC
cdr3_aa: CASTPGPYGYTF

d_call: NA
v_call: TRBV20-1
j_call: TRBJ2-7
cdr3_nt: TGCAGTGCCTCTGATTCAATCGAGCAGTACTTC
cdr3_aa: CSASDSIEQYF

d_call: TRBD1
v_call: TRBV27
j_call: TRBJ1-4
cdr3_nt: TGTGCCAGCAGTTCCCGGGACAGGGAAGGTGAAAAACTGTTTTTT
cdr3_aa: CASSSRDREGEKLFF

d_call: TRBD2
v_call: TRBV5-1
j_call: TRBJ2-3
cdr3_nt: TGCGCCAGCAGCTCACGGACTAGCGGGAGTTATTCAGATACGCAGTATTTT
cdr3_aa: CASSSRTSGSYSDTQYF

d_call: NA
v_call: TRBV9
j_call: TRBJ2-7
cdr3_nt: TGTGCCAGCAGCGTCGGAGTTGGACAGCCATACGAGCAGTACTTC
cdr3_aa: CASSVGVGQPYEQYF